What follows are 3 T cell receptor beta chains derived from one specimen sequenced in a study of identical twins. Via MiXCR, TCRdb re-called the 5' RACE reads, giving one row per CDR3 protein. The table shows roughly 350,000 distinct CDR3 sequences, with roughly an eighth occurring only once. These data were also reused for a study on yellow fever vaccine responses in identical twins.

Sequenced: CD8+ T cells sorted from blood. The receptors come from a young woman in good health.

Many counts were recorded for this clonotype. V is TRBV12-3 or TRBV12-4 and J is TRBJ2-5; D is uncertain. The CDR3 totals 11 residues. Trimming removed 4 bases at V and 0 bases at J, with 0 bases between. CDR3 protein: CASSYQETQYF. CDR3 coding DNA: TGTGCCAGCAGTTACCAAGAGACCCAGTACTTC.

This rearrangement joins TRBV12-3 or TRBV12-4 to TRBJ2-7; maybe TRBD2 (6 bases). The CDR3 has 12 amino acids. Trimming pared 4 bases from V and 7 bases from J, leaving 11 bases between. The DNA for the CDR3 is TGTGCCAGCAGTTACTCCCTAGCGGAGCAGTACTTC. Encoded protein: CASSYSLAEQYF.

This clonotype was counted many times. This chain links TRBV12-3 or TRBV12-4 with TRBJ1-6; no clear D gene. V was trimmed by 5 bases and J by 2 bases, leaving 13 bases between them. This CDR3 has 16 residues. The CDR3 loop is CASSPTRAAYNSPLHF. The CDR3 nucleotides read TGTGCCAGCAGTCCCACAAGGGCGGCCTATAATTCACCCCTCCACTTT.